The clone carrying this T cell receptor (beta chain) has a handful of counts. No antigen is known for it. A much larger clone lies a single base off, so this may be a read error. The CDR3 does not end in the conserved phenylalanine or tryptophan, so this is likely a read error. The sample comes from a study of tumor-infiltrating lymphocytes in primary liver carcinoma. Study-wide context: All patients, whether men or women, fell within 30 to 69 years of age. The study, taken as a whole, reports: Unsorted bulk processing meant the study did not compare CD4+ and CD8+ repertoires. For tumor-adjacent and tumor-blood pairs, overlap was less than that seen for tumor region pairs.

TCR beta cDNA came from around 0.5 ug total RNA, primed with a constant-region primer. The TCR beta library was amplified through three nested multiplex PCR rounds in a modified ARM-PCR procedure. Two initial PCR rounds of around 10 cycles each paired TRBV1-TRBV30 forward primers with a C-beta reverse primer. TCRdb recomputed calls from the multiplex PCR reads with MiXCR, one row per CDR3 protein. The sample has about 350,000 distinct CDR3 sequences; less than 65% are singletons. Trimming took off 5 bases at V and 2 bases at J, with 12 bases between the two ends. From germline, CDR1 is SGHAT and CDR2 FQNNGV. CDR3 length: 14 amino acids. Germline DNA was also extracted, and blood RNA derived from unsorted whole blood. It was before surgery that approximately 4 milliliters of peripheral blood were collected.

The TCR comes from a man in his forties with primary liver carcinoma and hepatitis B virus infection. This chain connects TRBV11-2 to TRBJ2-5, with D perhaps matching TRBD1 (6 bases). The sample was peripheral blood. The CDR3 coding sequence is TGTGCCAGCAGCGTATGGACAGAGCAAGAGACCCAGTACTCC. This sequence encodes CASSVWTEQETQYS.